One sample yielded the 30 T cell receptor beta chains listed below, sequenced in a study of T cells after yellow fever vaccination. TCRdb processed the 5' RACE reads anew with MiXCR; each CDR3 protein has one entry. The table has about 300,000 distinct CDR3 sequences, approximately 10% seen once. Specimen: CD4+ T cells sorted from PBMCs, collected 5 days after the yellow fever booster vaccination. These receptors all come from a man younger than 35 who received the YFV17D yellow fever vaccine.

This clonotype was counted only a few times. The chain couples TRBV4-2 to TRBJ1-2, with D possibly being TRBD1 (6 bases). V dropped 3 bases and J dropped 8 bases, with 16 bases sitting between them. CDR3 size: 14 residues. Germline values: CDR1 LGHNA, CDR2 YNFKEQ. The CDR3 region is CASSHKQGDHGYTF. For the CDR3, the DNA is TGTGCCAGCAGCCACAAACAGGGTGATCACGGCTACACCTTC.

At least ten counts were recorded for this clonotype. This chain links TRBV15 with TRBJ1-1; D is uncertain. The CDR3 has 13 residues. The ends were cut back, 0 bases at V and 0 bases at J, with 2 bases in the middle. The germline CDR1 and CDR2 sequences are LNHNV and YYDKDF (reference sequence). This chain's CDR3 is CATSRDLNTEAFF. The CDR3 DNA follows: TGTGCCACCAGCAGAGATCTGAACACTGAAGCTTTCTTT.

The V gene is TRBV5-1, the J gene TRBJ2-1; 9 nucleotides align to TRBD2. Trimming removed 3 bases from V and 7 bases from J; junction bases left unmatched: 11. There are 16 residues in the CDR3. Germline V gene data show CDR1 as SGHRS and CDR2 as YFSETQ. CDR3 in DNA: TGCGCCAGCAGCTCGGGCGGACTAGCGAGGGGAAATGAGCAGTTCTTC. Residues: CASSSGGLARGNEQFF.

J is TRBJ1-2 and V is TRBV29-1; D uncertain. Trimming took 6 bases from V and 2 from J, leaving 10 bases between them. CDR3 length equals 12 residues. Germline V gene sequence: CDR1 SQVTM, CDR2 ANQGSEA. This CDR3 is CSVARRNYGYTF. The CDR3 nucleotides read TGCAGCGTCGCTAGGAGGAACTATGGCTACACCTTC.

The rearrangement links TRBV4-1 to TRBJ2-7; D is unresolved. This CDR3 region has 11 residues. Germline CDR1 MGHRA, CDR2 YSYEKL. Trimming left V 1 base short and J 9 bases short, with 7 bases between. The CDR3 loop is CASSQALVQYF. The CDR3 DNA follows: TGCGCCAGCAGCCAAGCTCTCGTGCAGTACTTC.

This clonotype was detected only a few times. The rearrangement joins TRBV6-5 to TRBJ2-1, with 13 bases identical to TRBD2. This CDR3 is built from 15 residues. Germline V lookup: CDR1 MNHEY, CDR2 SVGAGI. V dropped 4 bases and J dropped 9; count of bases not matched to a gene: 6. CDR3: CASSSGTSGVGEQFF. CDR3 nucleotide sequence: TGTGCCAGCAGTTCCGGGACTAGCGGGGTTGGTGAGCAGTTCTTC.

This clonotype was observed a few times. This chain connects TRBV12-3 or TRBV12-4 to TRBJ1-1, with D tentatively TRBD1 (5 bases). Trimming took off 6 bases at V and 1 base at J, with 12 bases between the two ends. This CDR3 is built from 14 residues. The CDR3 nucleotides read TGTGCCAGCAGACTATCAGGGTGGAACACTGAAGCTTTCTTT. This translates into CASRLSGWNTEAFF.

This clonotype was recorded many times. The rearrangement links TRBV12-3 or TRBV12-4 to TRBJ2-2, with D unclear. The CDR3 spans 15 residues. The V gene lost 8 bases and the J gene lost 0 bases, with 13 bases spanning the gap. CDR3 sequence: CASSQSGANTGELFF. DNA of the CDR3: TGTGCCAGCTCCCAATCGGGTGCGAACACCGGGGAGCTGTTTTTT.

This clonotype was observed a few times. The chain employs TRBV6-5 and TRBJ1-6, with D perhaps TRBD1 (5 bases). The germline gives CDR1 MNHEY, CDR2 SVGAGI. The CDR3 is 18 amino acids. Trimming took 2 bases from V and 0 from J, leaving 14 bases between them. This CDR3 is CASSYRQGISSYNSPLHF. The CDR3 DNA reads as TGTGCCAGCAGTTACCGGCAGGGCATAAGCTCCTATAATTCACCCCTCCACTTT.

The V call is TRBV5-1, the J call TRBJ1-1; tentatively, D is TRBD1 (6 bases). The CDR3 is made up of 14 amino acids. Germline-derived CDR1 and CDR2 are SGHRS and YFSETQ. Deletions cut 4 bases from V and 3 bases from J, with 13 bases between. The CDR3 sequence is CASSRDGGDTEAFF. In DNA, the CDR3 is TGCGCCAGCAGCCGAGATGGGGGCGACACTGAAGCTTTCTTT. Full variable domain (rest looked up from reference TRBV5-1 and TRBJ1-1): KAGVTQTPRYLIKTRGQQVTLSCSPISGHRSVSWYQQTPGQGLQFLFEYFSETQRNKGNFPGRFSGRQFSNSRSEMNVSTLELGDSALYLCASSRDGGDTEAFFGQGTRLTVV.

The chain joins TRBV12-3 or TRBV12-4 to TRBJ2-7, with D unclear. V gave up 6 bases and J gave up 4 bases, with 13 bases separating them. This CDR3 comprises 13 residues. CDR3: CASSATTIYEQYF. CDR3 sequence (DNA): TGTGCCAGCAGCGCCACGACCATTTACGAGCAGTACTTC.

This clonotype was counted at least ten times. The chain joins TRBV27 to TRBJ2-3; a weak D match, TRBD1 (6 bases). Germline V gene data show CDR1 as MNHEY and CDR2 as SMNVEV (reference sequence). The V end lost 4 bases, the J end lost 1 base, and 15 bases lay between the germline ends. CDR3 length: 16 residues. The CDR3 nucleotides are TGTGCCAGCAGTTACCCACAGGGAAGCGGCACAGATACGCAGTATTTT. Translation: CASSYPQGSGTDTQYF.

V and J are TRBV5-4 and TRBJ2-5, with D possibly TRBD1 on 5 matching bases. Between the trimmed V and J ends, which lost 4 bases and 2 bases, there was a span of 12 bases. The germline CDR1 and CDR2 sequences are SGHNT and YYREEE (reference sequence). The CDR3 totals 14 residues. CDR3 DNA: TGTGCCAGCAGCACCCGACAGACACAAGAGACCCAGTACTTC. Translated: CASSTRQTQETQYF.

This clonotype was counted a few times. The chain has TRBV7-9 and TRBJ1-6, with D perhaps TRBD1 (5 bases). The CDR3 is 16 residues long. The germline V gene has CDR1 SEHNR and CDR2 FQNEAQ (reference sequence). V was trimmed by 6 bases and J by 6 bases, leaving 18 bases between them. The CDR3 sequence is CASRLYTGRRNSPLHF. The CDR3 nucleotides read TGTGCCAGCAGGTTGTATACAGGAAGGCGTAATTCACCCCTCCACTTT.

A few counts support this clonotype. This chain uses TRBV5-1 with TRBJ2-2; tentatively, D is TRBD2 (5 bases). CDR1 and CDR2 from the germline V gene are SGHRS and YFSETQ. There are 15 residues in the CDR3. V dropped 1 base and J dropped 5 bases, with 12 bases sitting between them. CDR3 amino acids: CASSLSTSETGELFF. CDR3 in DNA: TGCGCCAGCAGCTTGAGCACTAGTGAGACCGGGGAGCTGTTTTTT. Drawing the rest from reference TRBV5-1 and TRBJ2-2, the complete variable domain is KAGVTQTPRYLIKTRGQQVTLSCSPISGHRSVSWYQQTPGQGLQFLFEYFSETQRNKGNFPGRFSGRQFSNSRSEMNVSTLELGDSALYLCASSLSTSETGELFFGEGSRLTVL.

The gene calls are TRBV6-1 and TRBJ2-3; a weak D match, TRBD1 (5 bases). Germline V gene lookup returns CDR1 MNHNS and CDR2 SASEGT. This CDR3 has 15 residues. Trimming left V 2 bases short and J 3 bases short, with 12 bases between. The CDR3: CASSETTKGTDTQYF. The CDR3 DNA is TGTGCCAGCAGTGAAACAACGAAGGGGACAGATACGCAGTATTTT.

The chain employs TRBV7-9 and TRBJ2-1; 11 nucleotides agree with TRBD2. The trim removed 5 bases at V and 8 bases at J, leaving 17 bases unmatched. CDR1 SEHNR and CDR2 FQNEAQ come from the germline V gene (reference sequence). The CDR3 spans 18 residues. CDR3 protein: CASSPPWALAGGIDEQFF. In DNA, the CDR3 is TGTGCCAGCAGCCCACCGTGGGCGCTAGCGGGGGGCATCGATGAGCAGTTCTTC.

The chain joins TRBV5-1 to TRBJ1-6, with no clear D. Trimming removed 4 bases at V and 10 bases at J, with 21 bases between. The CDR3 runs to 16 residues. Germline CDR1 and CDR2: SGHRS and YFSETQ. CDR3 residues: CASSELEGAGRSPLHF. The DNA of the CDR3 is TGCGCCAGCAGCGAGTTGGAGGGCGCGGGGAGATCACCCCTCCACTTT.

The V and J genes are TRBV14 and TRBJ2-3; the D gene is possibly TRBD1 (5 bases). Per the germline V gene, CDR1 is SGHDN and CDR2 is FVKESK. The CDR3 contains 15 residues. The germline V and J ends were trimmed by 1 base and 0 bases, with 8 bases remaining between them. The CDR3 is CASSQVPGSTDTQYF. The DNA for the CDR3 is TGTGCCAGCAGCCAAGTTCCAGGGAGCACAGATACGCAGTATTTT.

This clonotype appeared a few times. The CDR3 loop is CASSPFDRVNNEKLFF. CDR3 DNA: TGTGCCAGCTCACCTTTCGACAGGGTCAATAATGAAAAACTGTTTTTT. This chain links TRBV18 with TRBJ1-4; the match to TRBD1 covers 7 bases. CDR3 size: 16 residues. V lost 3 bases and J lost 4; bases outside the gene matches: 8. The germline V gene has CDR1 KGHSH and CDR2 LQKENI.

This clonotype showed up just a few times. J is TRBJ2-5 and V is TRBV5-1, with D unresolved. In germline, CDR1 is SGHRS, CDR2 YFSETQ. The CDR3 loop spans 12 amino acids. V was clipped by 0 bases and J by 8 bases, with 8 bases between them. This CDR3 reads CASSLAGVTQYF. DNA for the CDR3: TGCGCCAGCAGCTTGGCTGGGGTCACCCAGTACTTC.

The CDR3 DNA follows: TGCAGTGCTAGTCCCAGCGGGGGGGGTCACAATGAGCAGTTCTTC. Translating gives CSASPSGGGHNEQFF. The genes are TRBV20-1 and TRBJ2-1; 10 nucleotides agree with TRBD2. CDR1 and CDR2 (germline): DFQATT, SNEGSKA (reference sequence). CDR3 length equals 15 residues. Unmatched junction bases numbered 7, after V lost 3 bases and J lost 5 bases.

This clonotype showed up just a few times. The chain employs TRBV18 and TRBJ1-3, with unresolved D. V lost 3 bases, J lost 8 bases, and 14 bases lay in between. CDR1 is KGHSH, CDR2 LQKENI, per germline. This CDR3 has 14 residues. Here the CDR3 DNA reads TGTGCCAGCTCACCGTCCCGGGCCGGCGACACCATATATTTT. Amino acids: CASSPSRAGDTIYF.

The chain links TRBV5-1 to TRBJ1-4; tentatively, D is TRBD1 (5 bases). This CDR3 region has 14 residues. V was pared by 1 base and J by 2 bases, with 6 bases between. CDR1 is SGHRS and CDR2 is YFSETQ in the germline V gene. The CDR3 coding sequence is TGCGCCAGCAGCTTGTCAGGGACTAATGAAAAACTGTTTTTT. It translates to CASSLSGTNEKLFF.

This clonotype came up a few times. The chain combines TRBV10-3 with TRBJ1-4; 9 bases fit TRBD1. V was pared by 6 bases and J by 6 bases, with 5 bases of the junction left unmatched. The CDR3 totals 14 residues. Germline CDR1 reads ENHRY; CDR2 reads SYGVKD. CDR3 sequence (DNA): TGTGCCATCAGCCCGGGACAGGGTGATGAAAAACTGTTTTTT. It codes for CAISPGQGDEKLFF.

The chain carries TRBV5-4 and TRBJ2-7; no definite D call. Germline CDR1 and CDR2: SGHNT and YYREEE (reference sequence). This CDR3 comprises 13 residues. V gave up 2 bases and J gave up 6 bases, with 12 bases separating them. CDR3 residues: CASSFVDSGEQYF. CDR3 DNA sequence: TGTGCCAGCAGCTTTGTGGATTCTGGCGAGCAGTACTTC.

In DNA, the CDR3 is TGTGCCAGCAGTTTATCCGCCGGGTTCGCTTTTCGGCAGTACTTC. It codes for CASSLSAGFAFRQYF. The gene calls are TRBV27 and TRBJ2-7, with D unclear. The V end was cut by 0 bases, the J end by 9 bases, with 18 bases between. Per germline, CDR1 MNHEY and CDR2 SMNVEV (reference sequence). This CDR3 is built from 15 residues.

There are a few counts of this clonotype. The chain uses TRBV24-1 and TRBJ2-3, with TRBD1 as a possible D gene (6 bases). The CDR3 spans 13 residues. V lost 11 bases, J lost 5 bases, and 16 bases lay in between. The germline CDR1 and CDR2 sequences are KGHDR and SFDVKD. The CDR3 here is CAIARTGQDTQYF. The CDR3, as DNA: TGTGCCATCGCTAGAACAGGGCAAGATACGCAGTATTTT.

The V call is TRBV7-2, the J call TRBJ2-5, with D maybe TRBD1 (6 bases). In germline, CDR1 is SGHTA, CDR2 FQGNSA. V was shortened by 5 bases and J by 4 bases, with 14 bases between the two germline ends. CDR3 size: 14 residues. The CDR3 region has the DNA TGTGCCAGCAGCCCCGGCGGCAGGGGAGAGACCCAGTACTTC. The encoded protein is CASSPGGRGETQYF.

The chain couples TRBV25-1 to TRBJ1-5; D remains ambiguous. The CDR3 totals 16 residues. The germline V and J ends were trimmed by 5 bases and 5 bases, with 19 bases remaining between them. The germline V gene encodes CDR1 MGHDK and CDR2 SYGVNS. CDR3 nucleotide sequence: TGTGCCAGCAGTCCCGGAGGGCAGGCGGGTTATCAGCCCCAGCATTTT. Translating gives CASSPGGQAGYQPQHF.